This entry describes one T cell receptor (beta chain). The identical CDR3 is also encoded by other nucleotide sequences in the sample. The study assigned cohorts using participant-reported clinical history. These data belong to a study of blood T cell repertoires in COVID-19. Study details: From T cells, B-cell-depleted T cells, or PBMCs came the material, which was cDNA or gDNA.

As handled by the study authors: Reference gene primer amplification in the assay estimated nucleated cell counts. Method: immunoSEQ multiplex PCR; TCRdb's copy keeps in-frame clones and lacks some. V and J calls and clone size are as listed in that table; D and trimming were resolved from the DNA. This table holds approximately 220,000 clones, roughly 89% found once. The V end was cut by 5 bases, the J end by 4 bases, with 5 bases between. There are 11 residues in the CDR3. The sequence derives from a woman aged 30 to 39 with acute COVID-19. Material for sequencing was PBMCs or T cells enriched from blood (not recorded which). This chain joins TRBV12-3 or TRBV12-4 and TRBJ1-2, with unresolved D. The CDR3 reads CASSRGYGYTF. The CDR3 DNA reads TGTGCCAGCAGTCGGGGCTATGGCTACACCTTC.